This T cell receptor beta chain was retrieved from a study of T cells after yellow fever vaccination. About the study: For low cell numbers, libraries were made with SMART-Seq v4 Ultra Low Input.

CDR3 length: 18 amino acids. Germline CDR1 is MNHEY and CDR2 is SMNVEV (reference sequence). Between the trimmed V and J ends, which lost 0 bases and 4 bases, there was a span of 21 bases. In this sample, this clonotype turned up many times. TCR cDNA was made by 5'RACE template switching, adding a universal primer site and UMIs. Using its own MiXCR run on the 5' RACE reads, TCRdb lists one record per CDR3 protein. The sample carries about 240,000 distinct CDR3 sequences, more than 3.5% recorded once. This sample comprised PBMCs, obtained 15 days after the yellow fever booster vaccination. The V call is TRBV27, the J call TRBJ1-2; possible D gene TRBD1, 5 bases. The receptor was isolated from a man aged 18 to 30 who received the YFV17D yellow fever vaccine. The CDR3 DNA sequence: TGTGCCAGCAGTTTATCGGGACCATCCGGGGACGGTGTCTATGGCTACACCTTC. Its translation: CASSLSGPSGDGVYGYTF.